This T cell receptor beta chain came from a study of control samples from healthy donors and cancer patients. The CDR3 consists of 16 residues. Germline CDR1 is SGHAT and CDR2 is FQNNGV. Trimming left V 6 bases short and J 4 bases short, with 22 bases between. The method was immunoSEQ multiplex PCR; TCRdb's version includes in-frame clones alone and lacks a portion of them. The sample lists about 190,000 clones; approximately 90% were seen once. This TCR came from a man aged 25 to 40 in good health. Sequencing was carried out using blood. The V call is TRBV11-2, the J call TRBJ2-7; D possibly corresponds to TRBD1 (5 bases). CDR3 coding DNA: TGTGCCAGCAGTCCCGGTCGGCTAGGGGATGGGTACGAGCAGTACTTC. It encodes CASSPGRLGDGYEQYF. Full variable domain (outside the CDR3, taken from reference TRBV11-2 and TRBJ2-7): EAGVAQSPRYKIIEKRQSVAFWCNPISGHATLYWYQQILGQGPKLLIQFQNNGVVDDSQLPKDRFSAERLKGVDSTLKIQPAKLEDSAVYLCASSPGRLGDGYEQYFGPGTRLTVT.